The rows below give T cell receptor beta chains drawn from one sample of a study of PD-1 blockade in mismatch repair-deficient tumors. Clones were sequenced by immunoSEQ multiplex PCR, and TCRdb holds only the in-frame ones, with some missing. The sample has more than 40,000 clones, more than 65% seen once. The sequenced sample was peripheral blood, obtained approximately 18 weeks after starting pembrolizumab. These receptors originate from an adult with mismatch repair-deficient cancer. Both conserved end residues are part of each CDR3. The order of the fields is D gene, V gene, clone size, CDR3 length, J gene, CDR3 protein, CDR3 DNA. The D gene is left open where the match is weak. Size tells how often a clone was seen (once, few, many) or the class of an expanded clone, and some rows leave it out.

TRBD1,TRBV11-1,-,16,TRBJ1-5,CASSRGTGGSNQPQHF,TGTGCCAGCAGCCGTGGGACAGGGGGATCCAATCAGCCCCAGCATTTT
-,TRBV7-3,once,14,TRBJ2-5,CASSLYGGMETQYF,TGTGCCAGCAGCTTATATGGCGGGATGGAGACCCAGTACTTC
-,TRBV10-3,-,12,TRBJ1-2,CATIQGKDGYTF,TGTGCCACCATTCAGGGGAAGGATGGCTACACCTTC
-,TRBV7-3,-,14,TRBJ2-5,CASSLYGGSGTQYF,TGTGCCAGCAGCTTATATGGGGGGTCGGGGACCCAGTACTTC
TRBD1,TRBV30,-,14,TRBJ1-2,CAWSDHRGAYGYTF,TGTGCCTGGAGTGATCACAGGGGCGCCTATGGCTACACCTTC
-,TRBV6-1,-,13,TRBJ2-3,CASSISSTDTQYF,TGTGCCAGCAGCATATCTAGCACAGATACGCAGTATTTT
TRBD1,TRBV27,-,17,TRBJ2-7,CASSPRGSRGLSYEQYF,TGTGCCAGCAGTCCCAGGGGTTCCAGGGGGTTATCCTACGAGCAGTACTTC
-,TRBV6-5,once,12,TRBJ2-7,CASSADSREQYF,TGTGCCAGCAGCGCCGACTCCAGGGAGCAGTACTTC
-,TRBV11-2,-,14,TRBJ2-1,CASSLELGYNEQFF,TGTGCCAGCAGCTTAGAGTTAGGTTACAATGAGCAGTTCTTC
-,TRBV27,-,16,TRBJ2-2,CASSFLGVTNTGELFF,TGTGCCAGCAGTTTCTTGGGGGTGACGAACACCGGGGAGCTGTTTTTT
-,TRBV2,-,14,TRBJ1-1,CASRGTRGNTEAFF,TGTGCCAGCAGGGGGACAAGAGGGAACACTGAAGCTTTCTTT
-,TRBV7-2,-,13,TRBJ1-1,CASSEQGYTEAFF,TGTGCCAGCAGCGAACAGGGTTACACTGAAGCTTTCTTT
TRBD2,TRBV7-9,once,17,TRBJ2-7,CASSSRTGTSNSYEQYF,TGTGCCAGCAGCAGCCGAACCGGGACTAGCAACTCCTACGAGCAGTACTTC
-,TRBV2,-,13,TRBJ1-1,CASSKGGNTEAFF,TGTGCCAGCAGTAAAGGGGGAAACACTGAAGCTTTCTTT
-,TRBV5-1,-,14,TRBJ2-3,CASSLVGRTDTQYF,TGCGCCAGCAGCTTGGTGGGCCGCACAGATACGCAGTATTTT
TRBD2,TRBV4-3,-,16,TRBJ2-7,CASSQDSTSGSYEQYF,TGCGCCAGCAGCCAAGATAGCACTAGCGGCTCCTACGAGCAGTACTTC
TRBD1,TRBV9,-,16,TRBJ2-1,CASSTLGQVFYNEQFF,TGTGCCAGCAGCACGCTTGGACAGGTCTTCTACAATGAGCAGTTCTTC
TRBD1,TRBV5-5,-,18,TRBJ1-3,CASSETGTGGLPGNTIYF,TGTGCCAGCAGCGAGACAGGGACAGGGGGCTTGCCTGGAAACACCATATATTTT
-,TRBV7-9,-,12,TRBJ2-7,CASSLGTYEQYF,TGTGCCAGCAGCTTAGGCACCTACGAGCAGTACTTC
TRBD1,TRBV11-1,-,13,TRBJ1-2,CASSQRTGYGYTF,TGTGCCAGCAGCCAGAGGACAGGGTATGGCTACACCTTC
-,TRBV19,-,15,TRBJ1-2,CASSITGHANYGYTF,TGTGCCAGTAGTATAACGGGACACGCTAACTATGGCTACACCTTC
-,TRBV5-3,-,15,TRBJ2-5,CARSIRRGKRETQYF,TGTGCCAGAAGCATCCGACGGGGGAAGAGAGAGACCCAGTACTTC
-,TRBV6-1,few,14,TRBJ1-5,CASRRWMGNQPQHF,TGTGCCAGCAGGAGGTGGATGGGCAATCAGCCCCAGCATTTT
-,TRBV10-3,-,17,TRBJ1-5,CAISESKEGGPNQPQHF,TGTGCCATCAGTGAGTCGAAGGAGGGGGGGCCCAATCAGCCCCAGCATTTT
-,TRBV5-6,-,15,TRBJ2-1,CASSRPGSSYNEQFF,TGTGCCAGCAGCCGACCGGGGAGTTCCTACAATGAGCAGTTCTTC
TRBD2,TRBV28,-,18,TRBJ2-3,CASSLPGTSGHSTDTQYF,TGTGCCAGCAGTCTCCCCGGGACTAGCGGACACAGCACAGATACGCAGTATTTT
TRBD2,TRBV27,-,17,TRBJ2-1,CASSPDSLAGWYNEQFF,TGTGCCAGCAGTCCGGACAGCCTAGCGGGCTGGTACAATGAGCAGTTCTTC
-,TRBV6-1,-,15,TRBJ1-1,CASSENWDLNTEAFF,TGTGCCAGCAGTGAAAACTGGGATCTGAACACTGAAGCTTTCTTT
-,TRBV10-3,-,14,TRBJ1-1,CAISEQEGGTEAFF,TGTGCCATCAGTGAACAGGAAGGCGGCACTGAAGCTTTCTTT
TRBD1,TRBV6-1,few,17,TRBJ2-7,CASSGRRGTGSSYEQYF,TGTGCCAGCAGTGGGCGAAGAGGGACAGGGAGCTCCTACGAGCAGTACTTC
-,TRBV19,-,13,TRBJ2-4,CASSPGRTHIQYF,TGTGCCAGTAGTCCAGGCAGGACCCACATTCAGTACTTC
-,TRBV5-1,-,15,TRBJ2-1,CASSLAGPTYNEQFF,TGCGCCAGCAGCTTGGCTGGCCCTACATACAATGAGCAGTTCTTC
TRBD1,TRBV19,once,17,TRBJ2-7,CASSIPQTGGFSYEQYF,TGTGCCAGTAGTATACCGCAGACAGGGGGGTTTTCCTACGAGCAGTACTTC
TRBD2,TRBV5-1,-,15,TRBJ2-1,CASSWTSGRGNEQFF,TGCGCCAGCAGCTGGACTAGCGGGAGGGGCAATGAGCAGTTCTTC
TRBD2,TRBV9,-,15,TRBJ2-1,CASSPRTSGNDEQFF,TGTGCCAGCAGCCCGCGGACTAGCGGGAATGATGAGCAGTTCTTC
TRBD1,TRBV5-1,-,15,TRBJ2-3,CASSHSGGSTDTQYF,TGCGCCAGCAGCCACTCAGGGGGTAGCACAGATACGCAGTATTTT
-,TRBV15,-,15,TRBJ2-2,CATSRVGDWAGELFF,TGTGCCACCAGCAGAGTTGGGGATTGGGCCGGGGAGCTGTTTTTT
TRBD1,TRBV19,-,13,TRBJ2-7,CASSMDRADEQYF,TGTGCCAGTAGTATGGACAGGGCGGACGAGCAGTACTTC
-,TRBV5-1,-,16,TRBJ2-7,CASSRDRFMSSYEQYF,TGCGCCAGCAGCCGAGACAGGTTCATGAGTTCCTACGAGCAGTACTTC
TRBD2,TRBV19,-,19,TRBJ2-3,CASSIWISSGRASTDTQYF,TGTGCCAGTAGTATTTGGATTTCGAGCGGGAGAGCTAGCACAGATACGCAGTATTTT
TRBD1,TRBV2,-,15,TRBJ2-2,CASSRQGDNTGELFF,TGTGCCAGCAGCAGACAGGGAGACAACACCGGGGAGCTGTTTTTT
-,TRBV11-2,once,13,TRBJ1-1,CACAYSENTEAFF,TGTGCCTGCGCGTACAGCGAGAACACTGAAGCTTTCTTT
-,TRBV27,-,13,TRBJ2-3,CASRKADTDTQYF,TGTGCCAGCAGGAAGGCCGACACAGATACGCAGTATTTT
TRBD2,TRBV14,many,17,TRBJ2-7,CASSQEYGLALSYEQYF,TGTGCCAGCAGCCAAGAATACGGACTAGCCCTCTCCTACGAGCAGTACTTC
TRBD1,TRBV5-1,-,16,TRBJ1-1,CASSSWGGQGGAEAFF,TGCGCCAGCAGCTCCTGGGGGGGACAGGGAGGGGCTGAAGCTTTCTTT
TRBD2,TRBV5-1,-,14,TRBJ2-5,CASSLVPSGETQYF,TGCGCCAGCAGCTTGGTCCCTAGCGGAGAGACCCAGTACTTC
-,TRBV7-8,-,18,TRBJ2-3,CASSSPDFQGYITDTQYF,TGTGCCAGCAGCTCGCCCGACTTCCAGGGGTACATCACAGATACGCAGTATTTT
TRBD1,TRBV19,few,15,TRBJ1-5,CASSGGQRSNQPQHF,TGTGCCAGTAGTGGGGGACAGAGAAGCAATCAGCCCCAGCATTTT
TRBD1,TRBV7-7,-,15,TRBJ2-2,CASSPGDRFTGELFF,TGTGCTAGCAGCCCAGGGGACAGGTTCACCGGGGAGCTGTTTTTT
TRBD1,TRBV7-8,-,15,TRBJ1-5,CASSIDRGRNQPQHF,TGTGCCAGCAGCATCGACAGGGGGCGGAATCAGCCCCAGCATTTT
-,TRBV11-2,once,14,TRBJ2-7,CASSLSDFAYEQYF,TGTGCCAGCAGCTTAAGCGACTTTGCCTACGAGCAGTACTTC
-,TRBV19,-,16,TRBJ1-2,CASSIFGSATSYGYTF,TGTGCCAGTAGTATATTCGGGTCGGCTACCTCCTATGGCTACACCTTC
-,TRBV29-1,-,17,TRBJ2-5,CSVEDRTAGGFQETQYF,TGCAGCGTTGAAGATCGAACCGCTGGCGGTTTCCAAGAGACCCAGTACTTC
-,TRBV21-1,-,14,TRBJ1-4,CASSPRATNEKLFF,TGTGCCAGCAGCCCGCGAGCAACTAATGAAAAACTGTTTTTT
-,TRBV11-2,-,17,TRBJ1-3,CASSSRTVLISGNTIYF,TGTGCCAGCAGCTCGCGGACGGTACTTATCTCTGGAAACACCATATATTTT